The source of this T cell receptor (beta chain) is a study of response to subunit inactivated influenza vaccine. Study-level results: The study's authors posited that every seasonal influenza vaccination enlists few new T cells.

A single record per CDR3 protein comes from TCRdb applying MiXCR to the RT-PCR reads. The sample carries approximately 200,000 distinct CDR3 sequences, 13% to 15% recorded once. Comments on this clonotype: The antigen is unknown.

The CDR3 is made up of 15 amino acids. Germline CDR1 and CDR2: LGHNA and YSLEER. Trimming removed 3 bases from V and 7 bases from J; junction bases left unmatched: 6. The clonotype comes from a man aged 50-59 years who received an inactivated influenza vaccine. The chain couples TRBV4-3 to TRBJ2-2; 9 nucleotides line up with TRBD1. The specimen comprised CD8+ T cells sorted from PBMCs, sampled approximately 5 days after vaccination. The CDR3: CASSHYRGQGGELFF. The CDR3 DNA is TGCGCCAGCAGCCATTACAGGGGGCAGGGCGGGGAGCTGTTTTTT.